What follows are 7 T cell receptor beta chains derived from one specimen sequenced in a study of blood T cell repertoires in COVID-19. Clones were read by immunoSEQ multiplex PCR, and TCRdb kept only the in-frame ones, dropping some. Among roughly 120,000 clones listed, about 85% were seen once. Sequencing was carried out using peripheral blood. These receptors all stem from a man between 65 and 85 years old with acute or convalescent COVID-19.

The J gene is TRBJ2-2, the V gene TRBV28, with D possibly matching TRBD2 (6 bases). CDR3 size: 13 residues. Trimming took 5 bases from V and 7 from J, leaving 11 bases between them. Germline V gene data show CDR1 as MDHEN and CDR2 as SYDVKM. CDR3 DNA sequence: TGTGCCAGCAGTACTAGCCGATACGGGGAGCTGTTTTTT. Its translation: CASSTSRYGELFF.

The table lists this clone with a few counts. J is TRBJ1-2 and V is TRBV7-2; TRBD1 matches at 7 bases. V shed 0 bases and J 0 bases; nucleotides not matched to a gene: 4. This CDR3 spans 16 amino acids. The germline CDR1 and CDR2 sequences are SGHTA and FQGNSA. The CDR3 DNA reads as TGTGCCAGCAGCTTAGCCACAACAGGGGCTAACTATGGCTACACCTTC. Translated: CASSLATTGANYGYTF.

The chain is built from TRBV5-1 and TRBJ1-2; 7 bases fit TRBD1. V gave up 0 bases and J gave up 8 bases; unmatched junction bases: 10. CDR1 SGHRS and CDR2 YFSETQ come from the germline V gene. The CDR3 consists of 15 residues. DNA of the CDR3: TGCGCCAGCAGCTTGGGACAGGGAATTTATGTGGGCTACACCTTC. This codes for CASSLGQGIYVGYTF.

By its share, this clone is medium-sized. This chain connects TRBV6-5 to TRBJ1-1; no definite D call. The CDR3 contains 14 residues. The germline gives CDR1 MNHEY, CDR2 SVGAGI. V lost 2 bases and J lost 1, with 8 bases in between. CDR3 protein: CASSYQAGNTEAFF. The DNA of the CDR3 is TGTGCCAGCAGTTACCAGGCAGGGAACACTGAAGCTTTCTTT.

This chain joins TRBV11-2 and TRBJ1-2; the match to TRBD1 covers 7 bases. Trimming at V came to 4 bases and at J to 4 bases, leaving 9 bases not matched to a gene. The CDR3 loop spans 15 amino acids. CDR1 and CDR2 from the germline V gene are SGHAT and FQNNGV. The CDR3 nucleotides read TGTGCCAGCAGCTCATTTCCCGGGACAGCCTATGGCTACACCTTC. This codes for CASSSFPGTAYGYTF.

Only one count was recorded for this clone. The chain combines TRBV5-1 with TRBJ1-4; 7 bases are a match to TRBD1. Germline V gene sequence: CDR1 SGHRS, CDR2 YFSETQ. With V trimmed by 4 bases and J by 0 bases, 3 bases remained unmatched. The CDR3 has 15 residues. CDR3 sequence reads: CASSQGQSTNEKLFF. The CDR3 coding sequence is TGCGCCAGCAGCCAGGGACAGTCAACTAATGAAAAACTGTTTTTT.

V usage is TRBV9 and J usage is TRBJ2-7; 7 positions match TRBD1. Germline V lookup: CDR1 SGDLS, CDR2 YYNGEE. Losses at the gene ends were 3 bases for V and 3 bases for J; bases not matched to a gene: 9. The CDR3 extends over 15 amino acids. For the CDR3, the DNA is TGTGCCAGCAGCGGGGGGACAGCCCAGGGCTACGAGCAGTACTTC. Residues: CASSGGTAQGYEQYF.